One sample yielded the 21 T cell receptor beta chains listed below, sequenced in a study of CD8 T cells in ankylosing spondylitis. Whole-study results and caveats: Ankylosing spondylitis blood appeared to carry a characteristic TCR beta motif of eight or nine highly homologous variants.

Their recognized antigens are unknown. Via MiXCR, TCRdb re-called the 5' RACE reads, giving one row per CDR3 protein. The sample holds 670,000 or so distinct CDR3 sequences, roughly 20% seen once. Sequencing input: blood, either unsorted or a sorted T cell fraction (not recorded which). The origin of the receptors is a male donor with ankylosing spondylitis.

The table lists this clonotype with a few counts. The chain has TRBV28 and TRBJ2-3; TRBD1 matches at 9 bases. CDR3 length: 17 amino acids. J gave up 2 bases and V 5 bases, and 11 bases lay outside the gene matches. Germline loops: CDR1 MDHEN, CDR2 SYDVKM. The CDR3 loop is CASSLSLGTGITDTQYF. Here the CDR3 DNA reads TGTGCCAGCAGTCTCAGCCTCGGGACAGGGATCACAGATACGCAGTATTTT.

This chain links TRBV29-1 with TRBJ2-2; TRBD2 matches at 8 bases. CDR3 size: 16 residues. CDR1 and CDR2 (germline): SQVTM, ANQGSEA. Trimming at V came to 5 bases and at J to 7 bases, leaving 15 bases not matched to a gene. The CDR3 is CSVKALGSGGSGELFF. In DNA form, the CDR3 reads TGCAGCGTTAAGGCCCTAGGCAGCGGGGGTAGCGGGGAGCTGTTTTTT.

This clonotype has a handful of counts. This chain links TRBV2 with TRBJ1-4; D is ambiguous. Between the trimmed V and J ends, which lost 4 bases and 0 bases, there was a span of 6 bases. The CDR3 extends over 14 amino acids. Germline values: CDR1 SNHLY, CDR2 FYNNEI. CDR3 protein: CASSGRATNEKLFF. DNA for the CDR3: TGTGCCAGCAGTGGAAGGGCAACTAATGAAAAACTGTTTTTT. The full variable domain, rest sourced from reference TRBV2 and TRBJ1-4, is EPEVTQTPSHQVTQMGQEVILRCVPISNHLYFYWYRQILGQKVEFLVSFYNNEISEKSEIFDDQFSVERPDGSNFTLKIRSTKLEDSAMYFCASSGRATNEKLFFGSGTQLSVL.

This clonotype was observed a handful of times. The CDR3 spells CASSVAGTSTDTQYF. CDR3 bases: TGTGCCAGCAGCGTAGCCGGGACTAGCACAGATACGCAGTATTTT. The chain links TRBV9 to TRBJ2-3, with D maybe TRBD2 (6 bases). The CDR3 spans 15 residues. V shed 0 bases and J shed 0 bases, with 8 bases lying between them. The V gene's germline CDR1 is SGDLS and CDR2 YYNGEE.

The V and J genes are TRBV27 and TRBJ2-1, with 11 bases fitting TRBD2. Per the germline V gene, CDR1 is MNHEY and CDR2 is SMNVEV (reference sequence). CDR3 length equals 15 residues. V shed 5 bases, J shed 10 bases, and the junction held 10 bases outside the gene matches. DNA of the CDR3: TGTGCCAGCAGTCCCAAACTAGCGGGAGTGAAGGAGCAGTTCTTC. It is translated as CASSPKLAGVKEQFF.

This clonotype has just a few counts. This chain joins TRBV7-2 and TRBJ2-3, with D possibly TRBD1 on 5 matching bases. Trimming removed 4 bases from V and 5 bases from J, with 22 bases in between. CDR3 length equals 17 residues. Germline V gene sequence: CDR1 SGHTA, CDR2 FQGNSA. CDR3 region: CASSYQDQGSWRDTQYF. The CDR3 bases are TGTGCCAGCAGCTACCAAGACCAGGGAAGTTGGCGAGATACGCAGTATTTT.

This clonotype was counted between two and nine times. This sequence joins TRBV6-4 and TRBJ2-1, with 9 bases lining up with TRBD2. V lost 3 bases, J lost 9 bases, and 9 bases stayed unmatched. Germline CDR1 is MRHNA and CDR2 is SNTAGT. This CDR3 is built from 15 residues. The CDR3 loop reads CASSEGGLAGSEQFF. CDR3 DNA: TGTGCCAGCAGTGAGGGGGGGCTAGCGGGAAGTGAGCAGTTCTTC.

V and J are TRBV5-1 and TRBJ1-4; a weak D match, TRBD1 (6 bases). Trimming cost V 4 bases and J 7 bases, with 14 bases left between them. CDR3 size: 14 residues. Germline lookup yields CDR1 SGHRS and CDR2 YFSETQ. CDR3 residues: CASSGSQGTEKLFF. The DNA of the CDR3 is TGCGCCAGCAGCGGCAGCCAGGGGACTGAAAAACTGTTTTTT.

This clonotype was detected a few times. The chain uses TRBV11-1 and TRBJ2-7; 16 positions match TRBD2. The CDR3 consists of 19 residues. V dropped 7 bases and J dropped 7; count of bases not matched to a gene: 19. From germline, CDR1 is SGHAT and CDR2 FQDESV (reference sequence). The CDR3, as DNA: TGTGCCAGCACCCCCCGGGTGGGGACTAGCGGGGGGGCTTCTCATGAGCAGTACTTC. It encodes CASTPRVGTSGGASHEQYF.

V is TRBV2 and J is TRBJ2-2; 7 positions agree with TRBD2. V was pared by 8 bases and J by 3 bases, with 6 bases of the junction left unmatched. This CDR3 has 14 residues. Germline V CDR1 and CDR2: SNHLY, FYNNEI. CDR3 sequence (DNA): TGTGCCAGCGTTGGCGGGAGCGACACCGGGGAGCTGTTTTTT. This gives the protein CASVGGSDTGELFF.

The chain is built from TRBV2 and TRBJ2-1, with TRBD2 identical over 7 bases. There are 17 residues in the CDR3. J lost 8 bases, V lost 1 base, and 14 bases had no gene match. CDR1 SNHLY and CDR2 FYNNEI come from the germline V gene. The CDR3 DNA follows: TGTGCCAGCAGTGAAGGCACCAGGGCGGGAGTGGCGTATGAGCAGTTCTTC. As protein: CASSEGTRAGVAYEQFF.

This chain links TRBV29-1 with TRBJ1-2; perhaps TRBD1 as D (6 bases). Trimming cost V 6 bases and J 4 bases, with 9 bases left between them. The CDR3 is 11 amino acids. Germline V gene lookup returns CDR1 SQVTM and CDR2 ANQGSEA. The CDR3 loop is CSVGQSYGYTF. The CDR3 DNA sequence: TGCAGCGTAGGACAGTCCTATGGCTACACCTTC.

The chain couples TRBV4-1 to TRBJ2-1; D is perhaps TRBD1 (5 bases). V was clipped by 2 bases and J by 4 bases, with 6 bases between them. The CDR3 sequence is 13 residues long. Germline V gene data show CDR1 as MGHRA and CDR2 as YSYEKL. CDR3 sequence (DNA): TGCGCCAGCAGCCAACAGGGTTACAATGAGCAGTTCTTC. It encodes CASSQQGYNEQFF.

This clonotype was detected a few times. The CDR3 bases are TGTGCCAGCAGCCAAGGTGGGGGGAGCTCTGGGGCCAACGTCCTGACTTTC. It translates to CASSQGGGSSGANVLTF. V usage is TRBV4-2 and J usage is TRBJ2-6; the D gene is possibly TRBD2 (6 bases). CDR1 is LGHNA, CDR2 YNFKEQ, per germline. The V end lost 1 base, the J end lost 0 bases, and 10 bases lay between the germline ends. CDR3 size: 17 residues.

The rearrangement links TRBV6-1 to TRBJ2-1; 9 bases align to TRBD2. Trimming cost V 8 bases and J 4 bases; bases outside gene matches: 6. This CDR3 is built from 14 residues. Germline CDR1 reads MNHNS; CDR2 reads SASEGT. The CDR3 is CASEMGLAYNEQFF. For the CDR3, the DNA is TGTGCCAGCGAGATGGGACTAGCTTACAATGAGCAGTTCTTC.

The V call is TRBV29-1, the J call TRBJ2-5, with D maybe TRBD1 (5 bases). The CDR3 runs 13 residues. The germline V gene encodes CDR1 SQVTM and CDR2 ANQGSEA. The ends were cut back, 7 bases at V and 1 base at J, with 13 bases in the middle. CDR3 bases: TGCAGCGCTAGGGGCGAAGCCCAAGAGACCCAGTACTTC. It is translated as CSARGEAQETQYF.

The gene calls are TRBV18 and TRBJ1-1; D may be TRBD1 (5 bases). The germline V and J ends were trimmed by 0 bases and 7 bases, with 15 bases remaining between them. CDR3 length: 15 amino acids. Germline loops: CDR1 KGHSH, CDR2 LQKENI. The chain's CDR3 is CASSPPDMRGIEAFF. The CDR3 DNA sequence: TGTGCCAGCTCACCACCGGATATGAGGGGCATTGAAGCTTTCTTT.

The chain uses TRBV3-1 and TRBJ2-1; 9 nucleotides line up with TRBD2. The CDR3 extends over 15 amino acids. Looked up from germline, CDR1 is LGHDT and CDR2 is YNNKEL (reference sequence). J was trimmed by 7 bases and V by 6 bases; bases with no gene match: 10. This CDR3 is CASRPGAGGQNEQFF. In nucleotides, the CDR3 is TGTGCCAGCAGACCGGGAGCGGGAGGCCAAAATGAGCAGTTCTTC.

This clonotype was picked up a small number of times. The chain employs TRBV7-2 and TRBJ1-2; no firm D call. The CDR3 length is 12 residues. The V gene lost 4 bases and the J gene lost 8 bases, with 11 bases spanning the gap. Germline V gene data show CDR1 as SGHTA and CDR2 as FQGNSA. This CDR3 is CASSSKVWGYTF. CDR3 in DNA: TGTGCCAGCAGCTCCAAAGTCTGGGGCTACACCTTC.

A few counts support this clonotype. CDR3 in DNA: TGTGCCAGCAGCTTAGGTAGCGGAGTGGGGGAGCAGTTCTTC. Translated, it gives CASSLGSGVGEQFF. The V gene is TRBV7-2, the J gene TRBJ2-1, with D perhaps matching TRBD2 (6 bases). The CDR3 length is 14 residues. Between the trimmed V and J ends, which lost 1 base and 10 bases, there was a span of 14 bases. The germline gives CDR1 SGHTA, CDR2 FQGNSA.

This clonotype was seen repeatedly, ten times or more. The CDR3 region is CASSLALSGGADTQYF. The CDR3 DNA reads TGCGCCAGCAGCTTGGCCCTTAGCGGGGGGGCTGATACGCAGTATTTT. J is TRBJ2-3 and V is TRBV5-1; 11 nucleotides align to TRBD2. This CDR3 has 16 amino acids. The germline gives CDR1 SGHRS, CDR2 YFSETQ. Trimming at V came to 0 bases and at J to 6 bases, leaving 6 bases not matched to a gene.